The rows below give T cell receptor beta chains drawn from one sample of a study of cytomegalovirus exposure and HLA in healthy donors. The protocol was immunoSEQ multiplex PCR, while the TCRdb copy is restricted to in-frame clones and leaves out a portion. The table lists around 130,000 clones, 80% of them singletons. The sequenced material came from PBMCs. These receptors came from a middle-aged man in good health and CMV-seronegative. CDR3s include the opening cysteine and the closing phenylalanine or tryptophan. D genes are given only for firm matches. Clone sizes are given selectively: once, few, many, or a class where the clone is expanded.

clone size	V gene	D gene	J gene	CDR3 DNA	CDR3 protein
once	TRBV5-1	-	TRBJ1-6	TGCGCCAGCACGAGGGAGTTAGGCTCACCCCTCCACTTT	CASTRELGSPLHF
-	TRBV5-1	-	TRBJ2-5	TGCGCCAGCAGCTTGGCGCCTACCCAAGAGACCCAGTACTTC	CASSLAPTQETQYF
-	TRBV7-9	-	TRBJ1-1	TGTGCCAGCAGCTCGACACTGAACACTGAAGCTTTCTTT	CASSSTLNTEAFF
few	TRBV5-4	-	TRBJ2-7	TGTGCCAGCAGCTTGGGGACAGTTGGCTACGAGCAGTACTTC	CASSLGTVGYEQYF
-	TRBV13	TRBD2	TRBJ2-2	TGTGCCAGCAGTAACTTGGGGGGACTACTTAACACCGGGGAGCTGTTTTTT	CASSNLGGLLNTGELFF
-	TRBV30	-	TRBJ1-5	TGTGCCTGGAGTGGGCAGGGTAATCAGCCCCAGCATTTT	CAWSGQGNQPQHF
once	TRBV5-1	-	TRBJ2-1	TGCGCCAGCAGCTTCGGTCTCGCGGACTACAATGAGCAGTTCTTC	CASSFGLADYNEQFF
-	TRBV30	-	TRBJ1-3	TGTGCCTGGAGCGGGGGGTCTTCTGGAAACACCATATATTTT	CAWSGGSSGNTIYF
-	TRBV30	-	TRBJ1-1	TGTGCCTGGAGTGGTTACAGCACTGAAGCTTTCTTT	CAWSGYSTEAFF
-	TRBV19	-	TRBJ2-3	TGTGCCAGTAGGCGGGACGGTAGCACAGATACGCAGTATTTT	CASRRDGSTDTQYF
-	TRBV29-1	-	TRBJ2-7	TGCAGCGTTGCGGTCGCGGCAAGAGCTGACGAGCAGTACTTC	CSVAVAARADEQYF
-	TRBV25-1	-	TRBJ2-7	TGTGCCAGCAGTGAATATGGCGGACTATACGAGCAGTACTTC	CASSEYGGLYEQYF
-	TRBV11-2	-	TRBJ2-6	TGTGCCAGCAGCCGTGGGGCCAACGTCCTGACTTTC	CASSRGANVLTF
-	TRBV5-1	-	TRBJ2-5	TGCGCCAGCAACATGAACCAAGAGACCCAGTACTTC	CASNMNQETQYF
-	TRBV28	-	TRBJ1-2	TGTGCCAGCAGCCCCGACAGATACTATGGCTACACCTTC	CASSPDRYYGYTF
-	TRBV28	-	TRBJ1-2	TGTGCCAGCAGCCAGCAGGGTAACTATGGCTACACCTTC	CASSQQGNYGYTF
-	TRBV9	-	TRBJ2-7	TGTGCCAGCAGCACAGGGTTCAGTACTTCCTACGAGCAGTACTTC	CASSTGFSTSYEQYF
-	TRBV14	TRBD1	TRBJ2-7	TGTGCCAGCAGCCAAGCTGGGACAGGGCGGTACGAGCAGTACTTC	CASSQAGTGRYEQYF
-	TRBV7-9	TRBD1	TRBJ1-5	TGTGCCAGCAGCCAGGGGGGATCTAGCAATCAGCCCCAGCATTTT	CASSQGGSSNQPQHF
-	TRBV28	-	TRBJ1-5	TGTGCCAGCAGTTTATTAAGGGGGGGGACCAATCAGCCCCAGCATTTT	CASSLLRGGTNQPQHF
-	TRBV6-6	-	TRBJ1-5	TGTGCCGCCGAGGACGGGACACTCCGCAATCAGCCCCAGCATTTT	CAAEDGTLRNQPQHF
few	TRBV2	TRBD2	TRBJ2-3	TGTGCCAGCGACCCCGGGGTGCGTCGGGAGGCCCCAGATACGCAGTATTTT	CASDPGVRREAPDTQYF
-	TRBV6-1	-	TRBJ1-5	TGTGCCAGCAGTGAAGGTTTGGTCTATAGCAATCAGCCCCAGCATTTT	CASSEGLVYSNQPQHF
-	TRBV6-5	TRBD1	TRBJ2-3	TGTGCCAGCAGCCGGGACAGGAGCACAGATACGCAGTATTTT	CASSRDRSTDTQYF
-	TRBV7-3	-	TRBJ2-1	TGTGCCAGCAGCTCCGGGACTCTCAATGAGCAGTTCTTC	CASSSGTLNEQFF
-	TRBV5-1	TRBD1	TRBJ2-6	TGCGCCAGCAGCTACGGGCCGGGACAGAGCTCTGGGGCCAACGTCCTGACTTTC	CASSYGPGQSSGANVLTF
-	TRBV28	-	TRBJ1-5	TGTGCCAGCAGTTTAGTACAGTCGCATCAGCCCCAGCATTTT	CASSLVQSHQPQHF
once	TRBV30	TRBD1	TRBJ2-3	TGTGCCCGGAGTGTCGGGACAGGGGTCCCAGATACGCAGTATTTT	CARSVGTGVPDTQYF
-	TRBV30	-	TRBJ1-1	TGTGCCTGGAGTACCAGGGGAAACACTGAAGCTTTCTTT	CAWSTRGNTEAFF
-	TRBV5-6	-	TRBJ2-2	TGTGCCAGCAGCTACAGGCAGATCTACACCGGGGAGCTGTTTTTT	CASSYRQIYTGELFF
few	TRBV6-6	TRBD1	TRBJ1-3	TGTGCCAGCAGCCCGGGACAGGGGACTGGAAACACCATATATTTT	CASSPGQGTGNTIYF
few	TRBV5-4	TRBD2	TRBJ2-7	TGTGCCAGCAGCGGGTCCGGGACTAGCGGGGGATCCTACGAGCAGTACTTC	CASSGSGTSGGSYEQYF
-	TRBV6-4	TRBD1	TRBJ2-6	TGTGCCAGCAGTGACTTGGGACAGGGGTCCGGGGCCAACGTCCTGACTTTC	CASSDLGQGSGANVLTF
-	TRBV5-1	-	TRBJ1-4	TGCGCCAGTAGCTTGGAGGAGTCAACTAATGAAAAACTGTTTTTT	CASSLEESTNEKLFF
-	TRBV6-6	-	TRBJ2-3	TGTGCCAGCAGTCCTCTAGGAACAGATACGCAGTATTTT	CASSPLGTDTQYF
-	TRBV7-2	TRBD1	TRBJ2-7	TGTGCCAGCAGCACACGCCCGGGACAGGGCGACGAGCAGTACTTC	CASSTRPGQGDEQYF
-	TRBV9	TRBD2	TRBJ2-2	TGTGCCAGCATATTCGTGGCGGGAGAAAAAATGGGGGAGCTGTTTTTT	CASIFVAGEKMGELFF
-	TRBV5-4	TRBD2	TRBJ2-7	TGTGCCAGCAGCTTGCGGGGCGGGGGGACCCTCTACGAGCAGTACTTC	CASSLRGGGTLYEQYF
-	TRBV30	-	TRBJ1-4	TGTGCCTGGAGTGGGAGGTCGGGGGAAAAACTGTTTTTT	CAWSGRSGEKLFF
-	TRBV19	-	TRBJ2-7	TGTGCCAGTAGTATTTCCCCAGCGGGCTCCTACGAGCAGTACTTC	CASSISPAGSYEQYF
-	TRBV2	-	TRBJ1-2	TGTGCCAGCAGTGAATTTGGAGGGCACTATGGCTACACCTTC	CASSEFGGHYGYTF
-	TRBV7-6	TRBD2	TRBJ2-3	TGTGCCAGCAGCTTAAGGCCTAGCGGGCTCACAGATACGCAGTATTTT	CASSLRPSGLTDTQYF
-	TRBV5-1	-	TRBJ1-1	TGCGCCAGCAGCTTTTTAACAAACACTGAAGCTTTCTTT	CASSFLTNTEAFF
-	TRBV25-1	TRBD1	TRBJ2-7	TGTGCCAGCAGTGAATCAGGGACAGGGTTGAGGGAGCAGTACTTC	CASSESGTGLREQYF
-	TRBV7-9	TRBD1	TRBJ2-7	TGTGCCAGCAGCCCTGATTTGGGACAGGGGCCTTCCTACGAGCAGTACTTC	CASSPDLGQGPSYEQYF
few	TRBV5-1	-	TRBJ1-3	TGCGCCAGCAGACCAGGGGAAATCGGAGGAAACACCATATATTTT	CASRPGEIGGNTIYF
-	TRBV5-4	TRBD1	TRBJ2-1	TGTGCCAGCAGCCCGACAGGGACGGGGTTTAGTGAGCAGTTCTTC	CASSPTGTGFSEQFF
-	TRBV19	TRBD1	TRBJ2-2	TGTGCCAGTAGTACCCTACGACAGGGCACCGGGGAGCTGTTTTTT	CASSTLRQGTGELFF
-	TRBV2	TRBD1	TRBJ1-5	TGTGCCAGCAGTCCCGGGACAGTAGGCAATCAGCCCCAGCATTTT	CASSPGTVGNQPQHF
-	TRBV5-1	-	TRBJ2-1	TGCGCCAGCAGCTTGGTGTATAGCTCCTACAATGAGCAGTTCTTC	CASSLVYSSYNEQFF
few	TRBV28	-	TRBJ2-5	TGTGCCAGCAGACCGCCTCAGCGAGTTGAGACCCAGTACTTC	CASRPPQRVETQYF
few	TRBV15	TRBD2	TRBJ2-7	TGTGCCACCAGCAGAGATCTCGGTGGGACTAGCGGCCCCCTGAGCTCCTACGAGCAGTACTTC	CATSRDLGGTSGPLSSYEQYF